These T cell receptor beta chains were read from a single sample in a study of T cell responses to AZD1222 COVID-19 vaccine. Assay: immunoSEQ multiplex PCR; the TCRdb copy retains only in-frame clones and omits some. The sample comprises 110,000 to 150,000 clones, roughly 92% of which are singletons, and 3.5% to 4.5% rests with the top ten. The sample consisted of peripheral blood, taken on day 0 of AZD1222 vaccination. These receptors all come from an adult in good health. The conserved cysteine and the conserved F or W are not part of the CDR3 here.

v_gene	j_gene	CDR3aa
TRBV11-1	TRBJ2-7	ASSPRTGVHEQY
TRBV6-5	TRBJ1-1	ASKTGSWDTEAF
TRBV11-3	TRBJ2-1	ASSLGPFGQTNNEQF
TRBV27	TRBJ2-3	ASSLGKNTDTQY
TRBV6-2/TRBV6-3	TRBJ2-3	ASSYWTAPDTQY
TRBV10-3	TRBJ1-4	AISEGRGAEKLF
TRBV14	TRBJ2-2	ASSQDGMTGELF
TRBV28	TRBJ2-7	ASSFTGGPYEQY
TRBV5-1	TRBJ1-2	ASRSQAGNYGYT
TRBV7-2	TRBJ2-1	ASSLSRSIVGNEQF
TRBV2	TRBJ2-7	ASSPTSGSPYEQY
TRBV24-1	TRBJ2-3	ATSPTAGRRDTQY
TRBV30	TRBJ1-1	AWSRALNTEAF
TRBV6-6	TRBJ2-2	ASSYSIAGGTGELF
TRBV3-1/TRBV3-2	TRBJ2-7	ASSPLVVIHSYEQY
TRBV6-2/TRBV6-3	TRBJ1-5	ASSYGSGGNQPQH
TRBV19	TRBJ1-4	ASTTTGARGEKLF
TRBV9	TRBJ2-7	ASSVQGSSYEQY
TRBV3-1/TRBV3-2	TRBJ2-5	ASSQDASLEPGGHETQY
TRBV25-1	TRBJ2-3	ASARNTQY
TRBV10-3	TRBJ1-1	AISQTRAGLASNTEAF
TRBV3-1/TRBV3-2	TRBJ2-7	ASSHSGLAGVEQY
TRBV5-5	TRBJ2-3	ASSFFSRDPDTQY
TRBV4-1	TRBJ2-2	ASSQPTSDANTGELF
TRBV19	TRBJ2-7	ASRPRQGNYEQY
TRBV2	TRBJ1-1	ASSGLSTNTEAF
TRBV6-1	TRBJ1-1	ASSETRLNTEAF
TRBV28	TRBJ1-2	ASSPDYGYT
TRBV7-6	TRBJ2-1	ASSLKGGSGFVDNEQF
TRBV3-1/TRBV3-2	TRBJ1-1	ASSPGTGGTEAF
TRBV21-1	TRBJ2-2	ASSPRAEGPSNTGELF
TRBV30	TRBJ2-3	AWSGVGGTDTQY
TRBV27	TRBJ1-3	ASSLVGGNTIY
TRBV10-2	TRBJ2-3	ASSEAGGFTDTQY
TRBV7-9	TRBJ2-7	ASSLGRDYEQY
TRBV6-2/TRBV6-3	TRBJ1-5	ASSYSVSNQPQH
TRBV3-1/TRBV3-2	TRBJ2-1	ASSRSARSSYNEQF
TRBV29-1	TRBJ2-2	SARTGGNGELF
TRBV7-2	TRBJ2-3	ASSLMGADTQY
TRBV12-3/TRBV12-4	TRBJ2-7	ASSVGRYEQY
TRBV5-8	TRBJ2-1	ASSFAGEQF
TRBV7-7	TRBJ2-1	ASSTRLAGYNEQF
TRBV10-1	TRBJ1-1	ASSEAGMDTEAF
TRBV5-1	TRBJ1-4	ASSLVDRDNEKLF
TRBV28	TRBJ1-5	ASSLGSGNQPQH
TRBV10-2	TRBJ1-3	ASSPNPGIAIY
TRBV5-4	TRBJ2-3	ASRSGLAVTDTQY
TRBV6-2/TRBV6-3	TRBJ2-7	ASSYSSGSLVGAVNSYEQY
TRBV24-1	TRBJ2-1	ATSASGPPTEQF
TRBV7-9	TRBJ2-7	ASSVTRIHEQY